Listed below are T cell receptor beta chains from one sample, sequenced in a study of response to subunit inactivated influenza vaccine. MiXCR, run by TCRdb on the RT-PCR reads, gives a single entry per CDR3 protein. The sample has approximately 680,000 distinct CDR3 sequences, around a sixth seen once. The specimen comprised PBMCs from blood, sampled less than 13 days after vaccination. These receptors all come from a man aged 50 to 60 who received an inactivated influenza vaccine. CDR3s include the opening cysteine and the closing phenylalanine or tryptophan. The D gene is left open where the match is weak. Size values are once, few and many counts, or a class for expanded clones, and some rows have none.

many,TRBJ2-1,TRBD2,TRBV7-8,CASSLVSGTYNEQFF,TGTGCCAGCAGCTTAGTTAGCGGGACCTACAATGAGCAGTTCTTC
few,TRBJ2-5,TRBD1,TRBV10-3,CASGTRDSELETQYF,TGTGCAAGTGGGACCCGGGACAGTGAATTGGAGACCCAGTACTTC
NA,TRBJ1-3,TRBD1,TRBV6-1,CASSQGQGAWSGNTIYF,TGTGCCAGCAGCCAGGGGCAGGGGGCTTGGTCTGGAAACACCATATATTTT
NA,TRBJ1-1,NA,TRBV7-6,CASSFAVGTEAFF,TGTGCCAGCAGCTTCGCAGTGGGCACTGAAGCTTTCTTT
NA,TRBJ1-1,TRBD1,TRBV5-6,CASSWRRTGSMNTEAFF,TGTGCCAGCAGCTGGCGGAGGACAGGGTCCATGAACACTGAAGCTTTCTTT
NA,TRBJ2-3,NA,TRBV18,CASSPPRPGRTDTQYF,TGTGCCAGCTCACCACCGAGGCCAGGGAGGACAGATACGCAGTATTTT
few,TRBJ1-2,TRBD1,TRBV20-1,CSASIGGNYGYTF,TGCAGTGCTTCGATAGGGGGCAACTATGGCTACACCTTC
many,TRBJ1-5,NA,TRBV3-1,CASSQDRDQPQHF,TGTGCCAGCAGCCAAGATCGTGATCAGCCCCAGCATTTT
NA,TRBJ1-5,NA,TRBV10-3,CAISDSVGGDQPQHF,TGTGCCATCAGTGATAGTGTTGGGGGCGACCAGCCCCAGCATTTT
NA,TRBJ2-7,TRBD1,TRBV11-2,CASSADRGAYEQYF,TGTGCCAGCAGCGCCGACAGGGGCGCCTACGAGCAGTACTTC
few,TRBJ2-3,TRBD2,TRBV29-1,CSVFSGDTDTQYF,TGCAGCGTATTTAGCGGGGACACAGATACGCAGTATTTT
many,TRBJ2-1,NA,TRBV18,CASSPQGGYNEQFF,TGTGCCAGCTCACCGCAAGGGGGGTACAATGAGCAGTTCTTC
few,TRBJ2-3,NA,TRBV5-1,CASSPTLADTQYF,TGCGCCAGCAGCCCTACCCTTGCAGATACGCAGTATTTT
NA,TRBJ2-4,NA,TRBV7-9,CASSLVSVGNIQYF,TGTGCCAGCAGCTTAGTCTCCGTGGGGAACATTCAGTACTTC
NA,TRBJ2-1,TRBD2,TRBV3-1,CASSQDGSGGAVDEQFF,TGTGCCAGCAGCCAAGATGGCAGCGGGGGGGCGGTTGATGAGCAGTTCTTC
NA,TRBJ1-3,NA,TRBV4-1,CAGKTTSSGNTIYF,TGCGCCGGCAAGACAACTAGCTCTGGAAACACCATATATTTT
few,TRBJ2-3,NA,TRBV7-2,CASSLMETDTQYF,TGTGCCAGCAGCTTAATGGAGACAGATACGCAGTATTTT
NA,TRBJ2-6,TRBD1,TRBV7-7,CASSPHTGGALAGANVLTF,TGTGCTAGCAGCCCCCACACAGGGGGCGCGTTAGCCGGGGCCAACGTCCTGACTTTC
many,TRBJ2-1,TRBD1,TRBV12-3/TRBV12-4,CASSPPRDRGLGEQFF,TGTGCCAGCAGCCCTCCGCGGGACAGGGGTTTAGGTGAGCAGTTCTTC
NA,TRBJ1-1,TRBD1,TRBV5-1,CASSWGQGKNTEAFF,TGCGCCAGCAGCTGGGGACAGGGGAAGAACACTGAAGCTTTCTTT
NA,TRBJ1-2,NA,TRBV7-9,CASSPPVRGGKNTF,TGTGCCAGCAGCCCCCCGGTTCGGGGAGGGAAAAACACCTTC
few,TRBJ1-3,TRBD1,TRBV28,CASQVGGGSGNTIYF,TGTGCCAGTCAAGTGGGAGGGGGCTCGGGAAACACCATATATTTT
few,TRBJ2-7,TRBD1,TRBV5-1,CASSHGQGREQYF,TGCGCCAGCAGCCACGGACAGGGGAGGGAGCAGTACTTC
NA,TRBJ2-7,TRBD2,TRBV7-3,CASSSSFSGRATPVIYEQYF,TGTGCCAGCAGCTCTTCTTTTAGCGGGAGGGCCACCCCCGTAATCTACGAGCAGTACTTC
few,TRBJ2-7,NA,TRBV7-2,CASSQHSGGYEQYF,TGTGCCAGCAGCCAACATAGCGGTGGATACGAGCAGTACTTC
NA,TRBJ2-1,NA,TRBV5-1,CASSPGGDSYNEQFF,TGCGCCAGCAGCCCGGGCGGCGACTCCTACAATGAGCAGTTCTTC
few,TRBJ2-7,NA,TRBV7-6,CASSLDGRGKYEQYF,TGTGCCAGCAGCTTAGATGGCAGGGGAAAATACGAGCAGTACTTC
few,TRBJ2-3,NA,TRBV24-1,CATRDSRTDTQYF,TGTGCCACCAGGGACAGCCGCACAGATACGCAGTATTTT
few,TRBJ2-5,NA,TRBV4-1,CASSQADLRVETQYF,TGCGCCAGCAGCCAAGCCGACCTCAGGGTAGAGACCCAGTACTTC
few,TRBJ1-1,NA,TRBV7-2,CASSPHRVTEAFF,TGTGCCAGCAGCCCACACAGGGTTACTGAAGCTTTCTTT
few,TRBJ1-1,TRBD1,TRBV15,CATSSGDRAGSEAFF,TGTGCCACCAGCAGCGGGGACAGGGCCGGATCTGAAGCTTTCTTT
NA,TRBJ2-7,TRBD1,TRBV5-1,CASSLVGGQVFHEQYF,TGCGCCAGCAGCTTGGTCGGGGGACAGGTATTCCACGAGCAGTACTTC
few,TRBJ2-5,NA,TRBV9,CASSEGTGKKTQYF,TGTGCCAGCAGCGAGGGGACGGGAAAAAAGACCCAGTACTTC
many,TRBJ2-3,TRBD2,TRBV12-3/TRBV12-4,CASSFGGRTDTQYF,TGTGCCAGCAGTTTCGGGGGGAGGACAGATACGCAGTATTTT
NA,TRBJ2-5,TRBD2,TRBV29-1,CSVGAGGETQYF,TGCAGCGTTGGGGCGGGAGGAGAGACCCAGTACTTC
NA,TRBJ2-1,NA,TRBV20-1,CSARDFPFNEQFF,TGCAGTGCTAGAGATTTCCCTTTCAATGAGCAGTTCTTC
few,TRBJ2-7,NA,TRBV6-1,CASSPSHPSYEQYF,TGTGCCAGCAGCCCGAGCCACCCCTCCTACGAGCAGTACTTC
many,TRBJ2-7,NA,TRBV6-2/TRBV6-3,CASKSRTLSSYEQYF,TGTGCCAGCAAATCAAGGACTCTGAGCTCCTACGAGCAGTACTTC
NA,TRBJ2-2,TRBD2,TRBV24-1,CATSDFRGLATGELFF,TGTGCCACCAGTGATTTCCGGGGACTAGCTACCGGGGAGCTGTTTTTT
NA,TRBJ2-3,TRBD2,TRBV3-1,CASSIAGGLRDTQYF,TGTGCCAGCAGCATAGCGGGGGGCCTGCGGGATACGCAGTATTTT
NA,TRBJ2-5,NA,TRBV24-1,CATSQGGVQETQYF,TGTGCCACCAGTCAAGGGGGGGTTCAAGAGACCCAGTACTTC
few,TRBJ2-5,TRBD1,TRBV24-1,CATSDQDRGPLETQYF,TGTGCCACCAGTGACCAAGACAGGGGGCCCTTAGAGACCCAGTACTTC
NA,TRBJ2-1,NA,TRBV29-1,CSGRGGSYNEQFF,TGCAGCGGCAGGGGAGGGTCCTACAATGAGCAGTTCTTC
many,TRBJ1-1,NA,TRBV12-3/TRBV12-4,CASSATGLSEAFF,TGTGCCAGCAGTGCCACAGGGTTGTCTGAAGCTTTCTTT
few,TRBJ2-1,TRBD2,TRBV4-1,CASSVIAGGSNEQFF,TGCGCCAGCAGCGTTATAGCGGGGGGGTCGAATGAGCAGTTCTTC
NA,TRBJ2-7,TRBD2,TRBV4-2,CASSQDGAGGPGGGYEQYF,TGTGCCAGCAGCCAAGATGGAGCGGGAGGCCCCGGCGGAGGATACGAGCAGTACTTC
few,TRBJ2-2,TRBD1,TRBV12-3/TRBV12-4,CASSSNQGAGGELFF,TGTGCCAGCTCCTCGAATCAGGGGGCCGGCGGGGAGCTGTTTTTT
NA,TRBJ2-7,TRBD2,TRBV20-1,CSASGLAGSYEQYF,TGCAGTGCTTCTGGACTAGCGGGGTCCTACGAGCAGTACTTC
many,TRBJ1-2,TRBD1,TRBV5-1,CASSSGQEFYGYTF,TGCGCCAGCAGCTCGGGACAGGAATTCTATGGCTACACCTTC
few,TRBJ2-1,NA,TRBV15,CATSRQVNTEQFF,TGTGCCACCAGCAGACAGGTTAACACTGAGCAGTTCTTC
NA,TRBJ2-2,NA,TRBV20-1,CSARDRSYTGELFF,TGCAGTGCCAGAGACAGAAGTTACACCGGGGAGCTGTTTTTT
few,TRBJ2-1,NA,TRBV3-1,CATSQAPGPTTPNEQFF,TGTGCCACCTCCCAAGCACCAGGGCCGACGACCCCCAATGAGCAGTTCTTC
NA,TRBJ1-5,NA,TRBV18,CASSLLPRDGYQPQHF,TGTGCCAGCTCACTTCTCCCCAGGGATGGATATCAGCCCCAGCATTTT
many,TRBJ2-1,NA,TRBV4-3,CASSQESDNEQFF,TGCGCCAGCAGCCAAGAGTCGGACAATGAGCAGTTCTTC
NA,TRBJ2-3,NA,TRBV7-6,CASSSVGPPDTQYF,TGTGCCAGCAGCTCAGTGGGGCCGCCAGATACGCAGTATTTT
NA,TRBJ2-1,NA,TRBV11-2,CASSNPAAQFF,TGTGCCAGCAGCAACCCCGCGGCGCAGTTCTTC
few,TRBJ1-1,NA,TRBV3-1,CASSRAGIGAFF,TGTGCCAGCAGCCGAGCCGGGATCGGAGCTTTCTTT
few,TRBJ2-2,NA,TRBV24-1,CATQAPGNTGELFF,TGTGCCACCCAAGCGCCCGGAAACACCGGGGAGCTGTTTTTT
many,TRBJ2-5,NA,TRBV11-2,CASSLDGGLETQYF,TGTGCCAGCAGCTTAGATGGAGGGTTGGAGACCCAGTACTTC
NA,TRBJ1-3,NA,TRBV20-1,CSASTGLISGNTIYF,TGCAGTGCTAGTACAGGGTTGATCTCTGGAAACACCATATATTTT